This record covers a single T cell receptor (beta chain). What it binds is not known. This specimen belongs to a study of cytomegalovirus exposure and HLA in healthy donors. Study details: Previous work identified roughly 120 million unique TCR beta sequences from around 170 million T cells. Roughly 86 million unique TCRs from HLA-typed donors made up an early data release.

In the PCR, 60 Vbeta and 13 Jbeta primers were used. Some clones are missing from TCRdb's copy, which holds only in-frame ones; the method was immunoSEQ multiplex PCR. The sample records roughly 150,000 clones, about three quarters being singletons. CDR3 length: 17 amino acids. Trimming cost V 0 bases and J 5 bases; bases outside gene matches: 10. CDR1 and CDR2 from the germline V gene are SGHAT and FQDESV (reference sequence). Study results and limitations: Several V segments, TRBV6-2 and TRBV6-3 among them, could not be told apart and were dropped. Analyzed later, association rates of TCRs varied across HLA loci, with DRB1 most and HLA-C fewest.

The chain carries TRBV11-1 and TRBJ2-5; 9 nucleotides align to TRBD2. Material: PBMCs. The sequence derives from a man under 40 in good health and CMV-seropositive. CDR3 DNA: TGTGCCAGCAGCTTAGCACTGGGTGGACTAGCGCAGGAGACCCAGTACTTC. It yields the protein CASSLALGGLAQETQYF.